One T cell receptor (beta chain) is described in this entry. Its cognate antigen is unknown. The PCR made use of 60 Vbeta and 13 Jbeta primers. The protocol was immunoSEQ multiplex PCR, while the TCRdb copy is restricted to in-frame clones and leaves out a portion. The sample records about 210,000 clones, around 81% being singletons. When sampled, the donors appeared nominally healthy, though they likely had unrecorded immune exposures. The data are from a study of cytomegalovirus exposure and HLA in healthy donors. Across the whole study: Falling in the Caucasian-associated ancestry cluster were roughly 80% of about 400 genotyped donors. Findings of the study overall: Associated with cytomegalovirus, according to the listing, were fewer than 200 TCR beta chains. A later analysis associated some 16,000 TCR beta sequences with HLA alleles at a 0.05 false discovery rate.

Germline-derived CDR1 and CDR2 are LNHDA and SQIVND (reference sequence). The germline V and J ends were trimmed by 6 bases and 7 bases, with 13 bases remaining between them. The CDR3 loop spans 14 amino acids. The chain couples TRBV19 to TRBJ1-6, with no clear D. The TCR was taken from a woman between 45 and 65 years old in good health and CMV-seropositive. Source material: PBMCs. CDR3 protein: CASRAELGNSPLHF. The CDR3 DNA reads TGTGCCAGTAGAGCTGAGTTGGGCAATTCACCCCTCCACTTT.